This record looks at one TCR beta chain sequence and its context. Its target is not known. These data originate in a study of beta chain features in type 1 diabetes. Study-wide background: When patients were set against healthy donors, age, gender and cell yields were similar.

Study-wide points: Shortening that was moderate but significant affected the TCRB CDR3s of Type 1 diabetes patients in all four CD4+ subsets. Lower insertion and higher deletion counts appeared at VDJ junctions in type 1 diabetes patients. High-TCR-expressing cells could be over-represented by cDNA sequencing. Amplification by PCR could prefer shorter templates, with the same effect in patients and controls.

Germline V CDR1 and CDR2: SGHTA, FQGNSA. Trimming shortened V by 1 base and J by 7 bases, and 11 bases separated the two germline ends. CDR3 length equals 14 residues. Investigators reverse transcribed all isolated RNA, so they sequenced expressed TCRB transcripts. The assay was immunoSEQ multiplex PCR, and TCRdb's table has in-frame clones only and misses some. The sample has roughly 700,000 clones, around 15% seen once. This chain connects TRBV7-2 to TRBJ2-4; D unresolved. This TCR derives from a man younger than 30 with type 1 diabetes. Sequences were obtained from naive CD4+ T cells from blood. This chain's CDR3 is CASSLGGGVNIQYF. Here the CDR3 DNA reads TGTGCCAGCAGCTTAGGAGGTGGGGTTAACATTCAGTACTTC.